This TCR beta chain derives from a study of blood T cell repertoires in COVID-19. The table lists this clone with a few counts. Produced via immunoSEQ multiplex PCR; TCRdb's table is partial and in-frame only. The sample has about 360,000 clones, about 89% seen once. CDR3 length: 15 residues. From germline, CDR1 is LGHDT and CDR2 YNNKEL (reference sequence). The germline V and J ends were trimmed by 9 bases and 0 bases, with 18 bases remaining between them. The sample comprised PBMCs or T cells enriched from blood (not recorded which). V gene TRBV3-1 (or the pseudogene TRBV3-2) combines with J gene TRBJ2-7; D remains unclear. This TCR was recovered from a man younger than 45 who had recovered from COVID-19. This CDR3 reads CASTPQRASSYEQYF. The CDR3 nucleotides are TGTGCCAGTACCCCCCAACGCGCAAGCTCCTACGAGCAGTACTTC.